What follows are 31 T cell receptor beta chains derived from one specimen sequenced in a study of vaccination effects on CD4 cells after COVID-19. Clones were read by immunoSEQ multiplex PCR, and TCRdb kept only the in-frame ones, dropping some. The table has around 83,000 clones, approximately 81% seen once; the top ten hold under 2%. Within the ViraFEST assay, antigen-specific CD4+ T cells underwent expansion with viral peptide pools prior to sequencing. The culture ran for approximately 10 days before CD4+ T cells were isolated. These receptors' targets are unknown. Sequenced here: CD4+ T cells from PBMCs cultured with HCoV-229E spike peptides, sampled before COVID-19 vaccination. The receptors here all came from a human donor who received a COVID-19 vaccine.

The genes are TRBV7-2 and TRBJ1-1; D is undetermined. V was pared by 2 bases and J by 4 bases, with 11 bases between. This CDR3 is built from 14 residues. The V gene's germline CDR1 is SGHTA and CDR2 FQGNSA. CDR3 sequence (DNA): TGTGCCAGCAGCTTACGGGGAGGGAGCACTGAAGCTTTCTTT. Amino acids: CASSLRGGSTEAFF.

The chain links TRBV5-6 to TRBJ2-7, with D uncertain. Germline CDR1 reads SGHDT; CDR2 reads YYEEEE. Between the trimmed V and J ends, which lost 1 base and 2 bases, there was a span of 10 bases. This CDR3 has 14 amino acids. Here the CDR3 DNA reads TGTGCCAGCAGCTTGCTGGACCGGCCCTACGAGCAGTACGTC. Protein sequence: CASSLLDRPYEQYV.

CDR3 region: CASSLLRGNYRTYEQYV. The DNA for the CDR3 is TGTGCCAGCAGCTTACTGCGGGGGAATTATAGGACCTACGAGCAGTACGTC. The chain is built from TRBV11-2 and TRBJ2-7; 7 nucleotides match TRBD2. The CDR3 consists of 17 residues. The V gene's germline CDR1 is SGHAT and CDR2 FQNNGV. With V trimmed by 2 bases and J by 2 bases, 12 bases remained unmatched.

This chain joins TRBV15 and TRBJ2-1; D unresolved. Germline V CDR1 and CDR2: LNHNV, YYDKDF (reference sequence). Trimming removed 1 base from V and 7 bases from J, with 2 bases in between. This CDR3 has 11 residues. The CDR3 sequence is CATSRGNEQFF. CDR3 DNA sequence: TGTGCCACCAGCAGAGGAAATGAGCAGTTCTTC.

The genes are TRBV19 and TRBJ2-4; 9 bases align to TRBD1. After removal of 8 bases from V and 3 bases from J, the junction contained 5 bases not matched to a gene. CDR3 length: 14 amino acids. Germline values: CDR1 LNHDA, CDR2 SQIVND (reference sequence). The CDR3 DNA reads TGTGCCAGTGGGACAGGGAACGGCAAAAACATTCAGTACTTC. Amino acid sequence: CASGTGNGKNIQYF.

The chain uses TRBV3-1 (or the pseudogene TRBV3-2) and TRBJ2-5; TRBD2 aligns across 8 bases. The CDR3 is 18 amino acids. Germline loops: CDR1 LGHDT, CDR2 YNNKEL (reference sequence). The V segment lost 4 bases and the J segment 2 bases; nucleotides outside the gene matches: 15. CDR3 residues: CASSRFSLGGGSQETQYF. CDR3 DNA: TGTGCCAGCAGCCGATTTTCGCTAGGCGGGGGGAGTCAAGAGACCCAGTACTTC.

The chain is built from TRBV6-2 or TRBV6-3 and TRBJ2-2; 7 nucleotides line up with TRBD1. V trimming: 2 bases; J trimming: 5 bases; junction bases outside the gene matches: 5. Germline V gene sequence: CDR1 MNHEY, CDR2 SVGEGT. The CDR3 is 15 amino acids. The CDR3 loop reads CASSYRGQATGELFF. CDR3 DNA: TGTGCCAGCAGTTACCGAGGACAGGCGACCGGGGAGCTGTTTTTT.

V is TRBV29-1 and J is TRBJ1-1, with D maybe TRBD1 (5 bases). V gave up 6 bases and J gave up 0 bases, with 8 bases separating them. The CDR3 runs 12 residues. Germline CDR1 is SQVTM and CDR2 is ANQGSEA. The CDR3 loop reads CSVQQVNTEAFF. CDR3 nucleotides: TGCAGCGTGCAACAGGTGAACACTGAAGCTTTCTTT.

V usage is TRBV2 and J usage is TRBJ2-7, with D hard to call. CDR3 length: 14 amino acids. Between the trimmed V and J ends, which lost 3 bases and 0 bases, there was a span of 9 bases. The V gene's germline CDR1 is SNHLY and CDR2 FYNNEI. Here the CDR3 reads CASSDSFSSYEQYV. The CDR3 DNA is TGTGCCAGCAGTGACAGCTTTAGCTCCTACGAGCAGTACGTC.

The chain has TRBV7-3 and TRBJ2-1; 7 positions agree with TRBD2. This CDR3 contains 16 residues. Germline CDR1 is SGHTA and CDR2 is FQGTGA. V trimming: 2 bases; J trimming: 5 bases; junction bases outside the gene matches: 9. The CDR3 here is CASSLGWRGRDNEQFF. Here the CDR3 DNA reads TGTGCCAGCAGCTTAGGGTGGCGGGGGAGAGACAATGAGCAGTTCTTC.

The V and J genes are TRBV9 and TRBJ1-2, with D hard to call. The CDR3 loop spans 15 amino acids. Between the trimmed V and J ends, which lost 3 bases and 1 base, there was a span of 13 bases. Germline values: CDR1 SGDLS, CDR2 YYNGEE. CDR3 sequence (DNA): TGTGCCAGCAGCGCCCCTTTCGGGGTTAACTATGGCTACACCTTC. Translated, it gives CASSAPFGVNYGYTF.

The chain joins TRBV7-9 to TRBJ1-4; 7 bases fit TRBD1. In germline, CDR1 is SEHNR, CDR2 FQNEAQ (reference sequence). The length of the CDR3 is 14 residues. This CDR3 is CATGAGGVNEKLFF. DNA of the CDR3: TGTGCTACAGGGGCAGGGGGTGTTAATGAAAAACTGTTTTTT.

This chain joins TRBV5-1 and TRBJ2-5; 16 bases are shared with TRBD2. Unmatched junction bases numbered 4, after V lost 4 bases and J lost 4 bases. The CDR3 sequence is 16 residues long. CDR1 and CDR2 from the germline V gene are SGHRS and YFSETQ. The CDR3 loop reads CASSPGTSGRGETQYF. Written as DNA, the CDR3 is TGCGCCAGCAGCCCGGGGACTAGCGGGAGGGGAGAGACCCAGTACTTC. Full variable domain (missing parts from reference TRBV5-1 and TRBJ2-5): KAGVTQTPRYLIKTRGQQVTLSCSPISGHRSVSWYQQTPGQGLQFLFEYFSETQRNKGNFPGRFSGRQFSNSRSEMNVSTLELGDSALYLCASSPGTSGRGETQYFGPGTRLLVL.

The rearrangement links TRBV5-1 to TRBJ1-1, with D perhaps matching TRBD1 (5 bases). The CDR3 contains 14 residues. CDR1 SGHRS and CDR2 YFSETQ come from the germline V gene. V lost 4 bases, J lost 1 base, and 11 bases lay in between. The CDR3 coding sequence is TGCGCCAGCAGCGTTGGTGGGGCGAACACTGAAGCTTTCTTT. Its protein is CASSVGGANTEAFF.

The chain combines TRBV19 with TRBJ1-2, with 9 bases identical to TRBD1. Germline V gives CDR1 LNHDA, CDR2 SQIVND (reference sequence). The ends lost 6 bases at V and 8 bases at J; junction bases unmatched: 7. The CDR3 extends over 13 amino acids. The CDR3 nucleotides are TGTGCCAGTAGGACGGGACAGGGTTTGGGCTACACCTTC. Its protein product is CASRTGQGLGYTF.

The CDR3 sequence: CSGGNRGRGGNEQFF. CDR3 DNA: TGCAGCGGCGGAAACAGGGGACGTGGAGGCAATGAGCAGTTCTTC. The chain couples TRBV29-1 to TRBJ2-1; 7 nucleotides line up with TRBD1. CDR3 size: 15 residues. CDR1 is SQVTM and CDR2 is ANQGSEA in the germline V gene. The ends lost 7 bases at V and 6 bases at J; junction bases unmatched: 15.

The rearrangement uses TRBV19 and TRBJ2-5; TRBD2 matches at 8 bases. Germline CDR1 reads LNHDA; CDR2 reads SQIVND (reference sequence). V shed 3 bases, J shed 5 bases, and the junction held 8 bases outside the gene matches. This CDR3 contains 15 residues. CDR3 residues: CASSIGTRVGETQYF. CDR3 sequence (DNA): TGTGCCAGTAGTATCGGGACTAGGGTCGGGGAGACCCAGTACTTC.

This chain uses TRBV6-2 or TRBV6-3 with TRBJ2-3; no firm D call. V dropped 1 base and J dropped 6 bases, with 5 bases sitting between them. CDR1 is MNHEY, CDR2 SVGEGT, per germline. CDR3 size: 12 residues. CDR3 region: CASSYFRDTQYF. CDR3 sequence (DNA): TGTGCCAGCAGTTACTTCAGGGATACGCAGTATTTT.

In this sample, this clone turned up once. V is TRBV6-1 and J is TRBJ1-4; possibly TRBD1 for D (5 bases). The CDR3 sequence is 10 residues long. Germline CDR1 and CDR2: MNHNS and SASEGT. Trimming left V 2 bases short and J 17 bases short, with 9 bases between. CDR3 DNA sequence: TGTGCCAGCAGTGAAACGGGGGTATTTTTT. Its protein product is CASSETGVFF.

This clone came up once. The rearrangement uses TRBV28 and TRBJ2-5; D uncertain. Trimming cost V 5 bases and J 4 bases, with 17 bases left between them. The CDR3 has 15 residues. Germline V gene sequence: CDR1 MDHEN, CDR2 SYDVKM. CDR3: CASSPPLQARETQYF. The CDR3 DNA sequence: TGTGCCAGCAGTCCTCCTTTGCAGGCGCGAGAGACCCAGTACTTC.

The chain carries TRBV5-5 and TRBJ2-5; TRBD1 agrees at 8 bases. From germline, CDR1 is SGHKS and CDR2 YYEKEE (reference sequence). The junction had 3 bases not matched to a gene; V was cut back by 4 bases and J by 4 bases. This CDR3 is 13 amino acids long. CDR3: CASSKDRVETQYF. The DNA for the CDR3 is TGTGCCAGCAGCAAGGACAGGGTAGAGACCCAGTACTTC.

The rearrangement joins TRBV5-8 to TRBJ2-6; D might be TRBD1 (6 bases). Germline loops: CDR1 SGHTS, CDR2 YDEGEE. V lost 2 bases and J 0 bases, leaving 18 bases between the germline ends. There are 19 residues in the CDR3. The CDR3 DNA is TGTGCCAGCAGCTTCTCCCAGGGGCGTAAATCCTCTGGGGCCAACGTCCTGACTTTC. Translating gives CASSFSQGRKSSGANVLTF.

The chain recombines TRBV11-2 with TRBJ1-1; 8 bases match TRBD1. The V gene's germline CDR1 is SGHAT and CDR2 FQNNGV. V shed 6 bases and J 2 bases; nucleotides not matched to a gene: 5. The CDR3 totals 14 residues. CDR3 nucleotide sequence: TGTGCCAGCAGTCTGACAGGGGCTAACACTGAAGCTTTCTTT. Its protein product is CASSLTGANTEAFF.

The chain is built from TRBV7-3 and TRBJ2-3; D call uncertain. Trimming shortened V by 0 bases and J by 6 bases, and 7 bases separated the two germline ends. Germline V gene sequence: CDR1 SGHTA, CDR2 FQGTGA. There are 13 residues in the CDR3. CDR3 DNA: TGTGCCAGCAGCTTAACTGCCGGGGATACGCAGTATTTT. Translated, it gives CASSLTAGDTQYF. Variable domain in full (rest from reference TRBV7-3 and TRBJ2-3): GAGVSQTPSNKVTEKGKYVELRCDPISGHTALYWYRQSLGQGPEFLIYFQGTGAADDSGLPNDRFFAVRPEGSVSTLKIQRTERGDSAVYLCASSLTAGDTQYFGPGTRLTVL.

The V and J genes are TRBV3-1 (or the pseudogene TRBV3-2) and TRBJ1-4; a possible D gene is TRBD1 (5 bases). Trimming stripped 4 bases from V and 3 bases from J, with 9 bases between. This CDR3 is 14 amino acids long. Germline V CDR1 and CDR2: LGHDT, YNNKEL (reference sequence). The chain's CDR3 is CASSPTVSNEKLFF. CDR3 nucleotides: TGTGCCAGCAGCCCGACAGTGTCTAATGAAAAACTGTTTTTT.

J is TRBJ2-1 and V is TRBV24-1; 12 bases map to TRBD2. V gave up 6 bases and J gave up 2 bases; unmatched junction bases: 4. The CDR3 loop spans 16 amino acids. Germline loops: CDR1 KGHDR, CDR2 SFDVKD. CDR3 amino acids: CATSPTSGGTYNEQFF. The CDR3 bases are TGTGCCACCAGTCCCACTAGCGGGGGGACCTACAATGAGCAGTTCTTC.

V and J are TRBV3-1 (or the pseudogene TRBV3-2) and TRBJ1-4; TRBD1 agrees at 7 bases. CDR3 length: 16 residues. After removal of 3 bases from V and 10 bases from J, the junction contained 14 bases not matched to a gene. The V gene's germline CDR1 is LGHDT and CDR2 YNNKEL (reference sequence). CDR3 protein: CASSHRGHSTGGKLFF. The CDR3 nucleotides read TGTGCCAGCAGCCATAGGGGGCATTCGACTGGGGGAAAACTGTTTTTT.

J is TRBJ2-4 and V is TRBV6-1, with 10 bases lining up with TRBD2. The CDR3 totals 15 residues. Trimming at V came to 10 bases and at J to 5 bases, leaving 11 bases not matched to a gene. CDR1 is MNHNS, CDR2 SASEGT, per germline. CDR3 protein: CATLYSGGTENIQYF. In DNA, the CDR3 is TGTGCCACCCTCTATAGCGGGGGGACGGAAAACATTCAGTACTTC.

The count of this clone is one. The chain recombines TRBV29-1 with TRBJ1-1; 9 bases map to TRBD1. This CDR3 has 11 residues. Germline-derived CDR1 and CDR2 are SQVTM and ANQGSEA. J was trimmed by 8 bases and V by 7 bases; bases with no gene match: 5. The CDR3 DNA follows: TGCAGCGCAGGGACAGGGCCCGAAGCTTTCTTT. Residues: CSAGTGPEAFF.

The chain combines TRBV20-1 with TRBJ1-2; unclear D gene. The germline V gene has CDR1 DFQATT and CDR2 SNEGSKA (reference sequence). The V and J ends lost 3 bases and 7 bases respectively, with 6 bases between them. CDR3 length: 10 amino acids. Here the CDR3 DNA reads TGCAGTGCTAGTTTGGGTGGCTACACCTTC. Protein sequence: CSASLGGYTF.

The chain combines TRBV4-1 with TRBJ1-1; D not certain. Germline lookup yields CDR1 MGHRA and CDR2 YSYEKL. There are 18 residues in the CDR3. Trimming took 1 base from V and 0 from J, leaving 18 bases between them. The CDR3 loop is CASSQVFARAPMNTEAFF. DNA for the CDR3: TGCGCCAGCAGCCAAGTGTTCGCCAGAGCCCCCATGAACACTGAAGCTTTCTTT.